This T cell receptor beta chain was recovered during a study of T cells and copy number aberrations in small-cell lung cancer (dated by TCRdb to the early 2020s). Background on the whole study: To relate T cell metrics to mutations and copy number aberrations, the same tumor regions underwent both TCR repertoire sequencing and whole-exome sequencing. Tumor TCR data were available for around 17 patients, and roughly 15 patients had TCR data from both tumor and normal tissue.

As to this clone: There is no known antigen for this receptor. One base away there is no much larger clone; base qualities are not given.

The full study reports these points: Tumors had lower T-cell density, richness and clonality than adjacent lung tissue, but the difference in density was not significant. A small sample size, resulting from surgical resection being uncommon in small-cell lung cancer, limited the study, and the findings need validation. Every specimen was formalin-fixed paraffin-embedded tissue, a material known to introduce sequencing artifacts.

The donors were limited-stage small-cell lung cancer patients whose surgical resection took place in Hangzhou, China, between about 2007 and 2020. All donors had upfront surgery without preoperative chemotherapy or radiotherapy, and none received immunotherapy before or after surgery. Each of the 15 to 20 patients in the sequenced cohort was a smoker or a heavy second-hand smoker. Adjacent normal lung tissue was taken at least 2 cm away from the tumor margin, and two pathologists confirmed morphologically that the tissue was free of malignant cells. To characterize T cell repertoire heterogeneity, the study applied multi-region TCR-beta sequencing to resected limited-stage small-cell lung cancers and to tumor-adjacent lung tissue. The AllPrep DNA/RNA FFPE Kit (Qiagen) was used to extract genomic DNA from the FFPE tissue. The immunoSEQ hsTCRB Kit, with multiplexed V- and J-gene primers, was used to amplify TCR-beta CDR3 regions from genomic DNA. Unique DNA barcodes were added in a second PCR, and the samples were pooled together with one negative control and one positive control. Pooled TCR-beta libraries were sequenced on an Illumina MiSeq with a 150-cycle paired-end protocol. Processing in the source paper ran as follows. Raw sequencing data were processed by Adaptive Biotechnologies into a report with normalized, annotated TCR-beta repertoires. T-cell density was computed as TCR-beta templates normalized to usable DNA, which was estimated by amplifying housekeeping genes. Clonality was defined as 1 minus Pielou's evenness, while richness was a count of unique rearrangements. TCRdb carries this immuneACCESS record with in-frame sequences only. Its versions omit some clonotypes, under half of them owing to an unresolved V gene in the studies checked, with the rest unexplained. The D gene and trimming were derived from the DNA, and the V and J assignments and clone size from that table. The sample includes thousands of clones, with 65% to 90% observed a single time. Of the sample, roughly 4.6% falls within the top ten clones.

Between the V and J ends, shortened by 5 bases and 1 base respectively, the junction contains 8 bases. CDR3 length: 13 amino acids, cysteine to phenylalanine. Just CDR3 DNA is preserved here, 39 bases in frame from base 1. CDR1 SGHNT and CDR2 YENEEA were looked up in the germline V gene. The source material was normal tissue next to the tumor. Recombination joined TRBV11-3 with TRBJ1-1; the D region possibly corresponds to TRBD1 (5 bases align). This clonotype was obtained from a woman aged 50 to 65 with small cell lung cancer. The CDR3 sequence is CASSLQGNTEAFF. The DNA sequence is given as TGTGCCAGCAGCCTCCAGGGGAACACTGAAGCTTTCTTT.